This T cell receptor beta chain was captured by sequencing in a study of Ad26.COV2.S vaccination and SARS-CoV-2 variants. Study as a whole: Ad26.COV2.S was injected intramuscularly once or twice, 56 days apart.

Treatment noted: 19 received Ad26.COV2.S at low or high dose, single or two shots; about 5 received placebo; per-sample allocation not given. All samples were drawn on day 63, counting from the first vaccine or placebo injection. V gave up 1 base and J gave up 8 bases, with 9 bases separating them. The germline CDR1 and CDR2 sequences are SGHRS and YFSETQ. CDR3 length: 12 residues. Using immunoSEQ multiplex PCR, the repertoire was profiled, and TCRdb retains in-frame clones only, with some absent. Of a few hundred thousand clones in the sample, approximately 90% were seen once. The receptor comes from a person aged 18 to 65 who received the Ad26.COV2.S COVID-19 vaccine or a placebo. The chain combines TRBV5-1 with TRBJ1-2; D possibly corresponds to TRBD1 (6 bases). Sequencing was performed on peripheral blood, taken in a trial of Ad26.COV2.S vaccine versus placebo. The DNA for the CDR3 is TGCGCCAGCAGCTTGAAGGGGGGCGGCTACACCTTC. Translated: CASSLKGGGYTF.